The 5 T cell receptor beta chains presented below share a single source sample, sequenced in a study of blood T cell repertoires in COVID-19. Sequencing was performed with immunoSEQ multiplex PCR; in TCRdb, only in-frame clones are kept and a portion is missing. The sample includes around 300,000 clones, 88% of them seen just once. The specimen was PBMCs or T cells enriched from blood (not recorded which). The receptors come from a woman aged 50 to 60 who had recovered from COVID-19.

V and J are TRBV10-3 and TRBJ1-5; maybe TRBD1 (6 bases). Per germline, CDR1 ENHRY and CDR2 SYGVKD. Trimming stripped 7 bases from V and 1 base from J, with 14 bases between. CDR3 length equals 15 residues. The CDR3 DNA sequence: TGTGCCATCATGAGTGATAGGGGGAGCAATCAGCCCCAGCATTTT. It yields the protein CAIMSDRGSNQPQHF.

V and J are TRBV5-1 and TRBJ2-1, with D maybe TRBD2 (5 bases). This CDR3 is 16 amino acids long. Trimming took 0 bases from V and 0 from J, leaving 10 bases between them. Per the germline V gene, CDR1 is SGHRS and CDR2 is YFSETQ. The chain's CDR3 is CASSLGAVYSYNEQFF. CDR3 DNA sequence: TGCGCCAGCAGCTTGGGAGCGGTTTACTCCTACAATGAGCAGTTCTTC.

This clone appeared once. The CDR3 loop is CASSALRTGEFGNTIYF. In DNA, the CDR3 is TGTGCCAGCAGCGCCCTTAGGACAGGCGAATTTGGAAACACCATATATTTT. The gene calls are TRBV9 and TRBJ1-3, with 7 bases aligning to TRBD1. Trimming cost V 3 bases and J 3 bases; bases outside gene matches: 12. The germline gives CDR1 SGDLS, CDR2 YYNGEE. The CDR3 is 17 residues long. The variable domain in full, with the rest retrieved from reference TRBV9 and TRBJ1-3, is DSGVTQTPKHLITATGQRVTLRCSPRSGDLSVYWYQQSLDQGLQFLIQYYNGEERAKGNILERFSAQQFPDLHSELNLSSLELGDSALYFCASSALRTGEFGNTIYFGEGSWLTVV.

The chain has TRBV2 and TRBJ2-1; 7 nucleotides align to TRBD2. CDR3 length equals 14 residues. V lost 4 bases, J lost 6 bases, and 6 bases stayed unmatched. Germline assignment: CDR1 SNHLY and CDR2 FYNNEI. The CDR3 protein is CASSGWRTSNEQFF. DNA of the CDR3: TGTGCCAGCAGTGGATGGCGGACTAGCAATGAGCAGTTCTTC.

The rearrangement joins TRBV15 to TRBJ1-1; no definite D call. With 3 bases removed from V and 1 base from J, the gap between germline ends came to 9 bases. The germline V gene has CDR1 LNHNV and CDR2 YYDKDF (reference sequence). The CDR3 is made up of 14 amino acids. CDR3 residues: CATSSFRQNTEAFF. The CDR3 region has the DNA TGTGCCACCAGCAGTTTCCGACAGAACACTGAAGCTTTCTTT.